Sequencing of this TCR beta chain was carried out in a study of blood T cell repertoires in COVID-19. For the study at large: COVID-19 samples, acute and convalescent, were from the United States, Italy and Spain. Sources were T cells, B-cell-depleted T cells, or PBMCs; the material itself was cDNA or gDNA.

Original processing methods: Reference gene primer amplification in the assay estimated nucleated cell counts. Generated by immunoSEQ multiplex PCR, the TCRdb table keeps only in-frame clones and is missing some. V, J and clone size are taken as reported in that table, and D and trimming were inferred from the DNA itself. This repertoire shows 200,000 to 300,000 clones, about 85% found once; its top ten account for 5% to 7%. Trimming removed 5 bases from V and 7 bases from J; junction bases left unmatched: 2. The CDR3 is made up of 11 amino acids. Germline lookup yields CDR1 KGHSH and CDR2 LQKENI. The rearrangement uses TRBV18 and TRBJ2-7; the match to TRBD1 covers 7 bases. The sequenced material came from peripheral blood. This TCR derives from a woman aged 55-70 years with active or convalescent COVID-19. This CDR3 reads CASSTGVEQYF. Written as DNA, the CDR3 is TGTGCCAGCTCAACAGGGGTTGAGCAGTACTTC.